This TCR beta chain appears in the sequencing data of a study of T cells in Graves' hyperthyroidism and ophthalmopathy. Study-wide results and caveats: Most clonotypes expanded in thyroid above 0.001 were likewise present in blood.

Trimming removed 3 bases from V and 2 bases from J, with 11 bases in between. Germline V lookup: CDR1 LNHNV, CDR2 YYDKDF (reference sequence). This CDR3 spans 15 amino acids. At first hyperthyroidism diagnosis, before any ophthalmopathy symptoms, the blood sample was collected. TCR beta CDR3 region amplification was performed from RNA transcripts. RT-PCR in the first round (using the HTBI primer set) targeted the TCR CDR3. Each CDR3 protein is one row after TCRdb ran MiXCR on the multiplex PCR reads. The sample includes around 400,000 distinct CDR3 sequences, 15% to 19% seen only once; the top ten take about a quarter. In this sample, this clonotype turned up a few times. Its specificity is not known.

This clonotype originated in a woman under 30 with Graves' hyperthyroidism that later progressed to Graves' ophthalmopathy. The rearrangement joins TRBV15 to TRBJ2-1; tentative D call: TRBD2 (6 bases). Sequences were obtained from blood. The CDR3: CATSSRESAYNEQFF. Here the CDR3 DNA reads TGTGCCACCAGCAGTCGGGAGTCGGCCTACAATGAGCAGTTCTTC.